This TCR beta chain comes out of a study of technical replicates of blood from four donors. The CDR3 is 19 amino acids. In germline, CDR1 is SGHVS, CDR2 FQNEAQ. Unmatched junction bases numbered 15, after V lost 2 bases and J lost 3 bases. TCRdb keeps only in-frame clones here, not all; method: immunoSEQ multiplex PCR. In the table there are about 80,000 clones, about 91% of which are singletons. The chain links TRBV7-8 to TRBJ2-7; TRBD2 matches at 11 bases. Sequencing used T cells isolated from PBMCs. This TCR was sampled from a human donor in good health. CDR3 amino acids: CASSLTRVAGGPRGYEQYF. Here the CDR3 DNA reads TGTGCCAGCAGCTTAACCCGCGTAGCGGGAGGGCCTAGGGGCTACGAGCAGTACTTC.